This TCR beta chain comes out of a study of early T cells in non-severe SARS-CoV-2 infection. Individual cDNA molecules were tagged with unique molecular identifiers. MiXCR, run by TCRdb on the 5' RACE reads, gives a single entry per CDR3 protein. The sample records 85,000 to 100,000 distinct CDR3 sequences, 16% being singletons. Sequenced sample: whole blood. The receptor was isolated from an adult who was a healthcare worker with PCR-confirmed SARS-CoV-2 infection or an uninfected control (not recorded which).

CDR3 coding DNA: TGCGCCAGCGGCCGGGGGCAATGGGATAACAATGAGCAGTTCTTC. Protein product: CASGRGQWDNNEQFF. V usage is TRBV4-1 and J usage is TRBJ2-1; D possibly matches TRBD1 or TRBD2 (6 bases each). The CDR3 totals 15 residues. Germline CDR1 and CDR2: MGHRA and YSYEKL. The germline V and J ends were trimmed by 8 bases and 5 bases, with 19 bases remaining between them.